The source of this T cell receptor (beta chain) is a study of shared clonotypes between healthy human individuals. Broader study findings: Memory subsets generally showed smaller estimated richness than naive subsets did. The study sampled only blood, and tissue repertoires likely differ.

Comment on this clone: What it binds is not known.

In the naive CD8 group, cells lacked CD45RO and were positively selected for CCR7, so terminally differentiated effector memory CD45RA+ cells were left out. The study drew all its donors from Caucasian adults living in Nashville, Tennessee. For each subset, genomic DNA was distributed in equal portions over several immunoSEQ plates. Libraries were prepared by immunoSEQ multiplex PCR; TCRdb keeps only in-frame clonotypes and omits some of them. This table has about 2 million clones, around 96% appearing once. The receptor's source is a man aged 18 to 29 in good health. The specimen was naive CD8+ T cells sorted from blood.

Here the CDR3 reads CASSLEAGETYEQYF. CDR3 sequence (DNA): TGCGCCAGCAGCCTAGAAGCGGGGGAGACCTACGAGCAGTACTTC. V is TRBV4-1 and J is TRBJ2-7; TRBD2 aligns across 8 bases. The V segment lost 4 bases and the J segment 2 bases; nucleotides outside the gene matches: 7. Germline CDR1 reads MGHRA; CDR2 reads YSYEKL. The CDR3 is made up of 15 amino acids.